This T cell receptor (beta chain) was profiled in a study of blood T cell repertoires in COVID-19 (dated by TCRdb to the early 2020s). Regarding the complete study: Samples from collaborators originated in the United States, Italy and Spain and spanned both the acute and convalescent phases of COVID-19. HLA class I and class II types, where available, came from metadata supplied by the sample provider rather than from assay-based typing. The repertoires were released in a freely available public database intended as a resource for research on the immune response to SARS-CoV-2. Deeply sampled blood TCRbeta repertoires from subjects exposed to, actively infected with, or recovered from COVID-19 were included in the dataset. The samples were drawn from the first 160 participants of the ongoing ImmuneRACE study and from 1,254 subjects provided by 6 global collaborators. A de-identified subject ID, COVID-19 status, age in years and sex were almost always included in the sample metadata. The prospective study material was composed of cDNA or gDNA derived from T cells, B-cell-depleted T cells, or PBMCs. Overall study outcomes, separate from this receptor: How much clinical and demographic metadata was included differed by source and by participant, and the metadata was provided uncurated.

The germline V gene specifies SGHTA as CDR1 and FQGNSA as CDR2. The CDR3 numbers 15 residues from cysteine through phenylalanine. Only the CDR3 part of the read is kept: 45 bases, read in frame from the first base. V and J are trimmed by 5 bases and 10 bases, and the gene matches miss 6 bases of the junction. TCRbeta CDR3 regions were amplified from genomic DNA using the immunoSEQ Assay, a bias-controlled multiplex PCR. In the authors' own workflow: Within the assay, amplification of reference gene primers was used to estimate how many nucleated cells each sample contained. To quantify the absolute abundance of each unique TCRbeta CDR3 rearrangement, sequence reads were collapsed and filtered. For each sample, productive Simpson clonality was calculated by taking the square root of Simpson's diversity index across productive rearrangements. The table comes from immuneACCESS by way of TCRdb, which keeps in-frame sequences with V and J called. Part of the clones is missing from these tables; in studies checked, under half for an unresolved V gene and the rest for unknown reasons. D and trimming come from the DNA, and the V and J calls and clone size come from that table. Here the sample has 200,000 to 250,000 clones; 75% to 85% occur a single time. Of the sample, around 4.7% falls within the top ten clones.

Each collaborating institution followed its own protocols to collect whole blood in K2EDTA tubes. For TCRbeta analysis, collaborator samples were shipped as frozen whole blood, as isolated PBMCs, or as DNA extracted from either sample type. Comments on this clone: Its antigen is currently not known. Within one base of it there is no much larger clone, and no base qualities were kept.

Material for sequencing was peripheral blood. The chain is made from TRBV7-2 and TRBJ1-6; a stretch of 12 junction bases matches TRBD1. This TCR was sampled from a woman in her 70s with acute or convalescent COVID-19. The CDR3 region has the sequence CASSLGTGGLSPLHF. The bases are TGTGCCAGCAGCCTCGGGACAGGGGGCTTGTCACCCCTCCACTTT.